This T cell receptor beta chain was obtained from a study of blood T cell repertoires in COVID-19. Profiling relied on immunoSEQ multiplex PCR, and the TCRdb table lists in-frame clones only, not all of them. Of approximately 75,000 clones listed, 74% are singletons. The CDR3 totals 16 residues. Germline values: CDR1 SGHRS, CDR2 YFSETQ. The V gene end was trimmed by 4 bases and the J gene end by 5 bases; junction bases not matched to a gene: 6. The chain employs TRBV5-1 and TRBJ2-2; 12 nucleotides match TRBD1. Source material: peripheral blood. This receptor was identified in a human donor with acute or convalescent COVID-19. The donor label of this sample is uncertain. The CDR3 is CASSGTGGVLTGELFF. In DNA form, the CDR3 reads TGCGCCAGCAGCGGGACAGGGGGCGTATTGACCGGGGAGCTGTTTTTT.